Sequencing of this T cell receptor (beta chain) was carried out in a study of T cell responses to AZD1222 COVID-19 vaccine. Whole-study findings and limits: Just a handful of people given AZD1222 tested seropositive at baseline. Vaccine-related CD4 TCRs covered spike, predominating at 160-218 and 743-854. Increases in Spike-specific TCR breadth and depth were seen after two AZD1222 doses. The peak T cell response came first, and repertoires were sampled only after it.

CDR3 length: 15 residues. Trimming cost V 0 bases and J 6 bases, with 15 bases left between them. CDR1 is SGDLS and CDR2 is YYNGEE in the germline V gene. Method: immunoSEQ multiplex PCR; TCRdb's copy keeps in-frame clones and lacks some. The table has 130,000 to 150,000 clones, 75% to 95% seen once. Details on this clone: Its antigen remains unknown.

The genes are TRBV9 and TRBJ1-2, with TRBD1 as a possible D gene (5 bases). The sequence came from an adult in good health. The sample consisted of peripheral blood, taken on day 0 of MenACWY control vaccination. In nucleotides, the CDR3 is TGTGCCAGCAGCGTAGGAAGGGGCAGGAGGGATGGCTACACCTTC. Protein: CASSVGRGRRDGYTF.